The clone carrying this T cell receptor (beta chain) has more than one count but fewer than ten. Antigen specificity is unknown. Other nucleotide sequences from this sample produce the same CDR3. The CDR3 consists of 12 residues. The V end was cut by 0 bases, the J end by 6 bases, with 6 bases between. Germline V gene sequence: CDR1 SQVTM, CDR2 ANQGSEA. Reverse transcription of all isolated RNA meant that expressed TCRB transcripts were sequenced. The data were produced by immunoSEQ multiplex PCR, yet TCRdb's version contains in-frame clones alone and is incomplete. The sample lists 300,000 to 450,000 clones; roughly 12% were seen once. These data come from a study of beta chain features in type 1 diabetes. Study findings and constraints: A pattern of fewer insertions and more deletions at VDJ junctions was seen in type 1 diabetes patients. For Type 1 diabetes patients, all four CD4+ subsets carried TCRB CDR3s that were moderately but significantly shorter.

The authors sorted CD4+ naive, central memory, regulatory and stem cell-like memory cells via CD45RO/CCR7/CD25/CD127/CD95/CD27. The sequenced sample was naive CD4+ T cells from blood. The chain recombines TRBV29-1 with TRBJ1-5; maybe TRBD1 (5 bases). This clonotype originated in a woman between 18 and 29 years old with type 1 diabetes. In DNA, the CDR3 is TGCAGCGTTGAAGATAGGGGTCAGCCCCAGCATTTT. This translates into CSVEDRGQPQHF.